A single sample gave rise to the 10 T cell receptor beta chains below, sequenced in a study of blood T cell repertoires in COVID-19. Using immunoSEQ multiplex PCR, the repertoire was profiled, and TCRdb retains in-frame clones only, with some absent. In the table there are 100,000 to 150,000 clones, approximately 81% of which are singletons. Input material: peripheral blood. These receptors all stem from a man aged 55 to 70 with acute or convalescent COVID-19.

This chain connects TRBV7-3 to TRBJ2-7; 11 bases are shared with TRBD2. The CDR3 is 15 amino acids. V lost 1 base and J lost 5; bases outside the gene matches: 4. Germline assignment: CDR1 SGHTA and CDR2 FQGTGA. The CDR3 protein is CASSLIAGGQNEQYF. DNA for the CDR3: TGTGCCAGCAGCTTAATAGCGGGAGGGCAGAACGAGCAGTACTTC.

This chain connects TRBV9 to TRBJ1-3; no clear D gene. V was cut by 1 base and J by 8 bases, with 22 bases left in between. CDR1 SGDLS and CDR2 YYNGEE come from the germline V gene. The CDR3 has 17 amino acids. The CDR3 nucleotides are TGTGCCAGCAGCGTAACTCCGGGTGGCCCACTCGGGGACACCATATATTTT. Amino acid sequence: CASSVTPGGPLGDTIYF.

The chain is built from TRBV4-1 and TRBJ2-3, with D possibly being TRBD2 (5 bases). Germline lookup yields CDR1 MGHRA and CDR2 YSYEKL. V was clipped by 0 bases and J by 3 bases, with 10 bases between them. The CDR3 is made up of 15 amino acids. The CDR3 spells CASSQEEEGTDTQYF. CDR3 in DNA: TGCGCCAGCAGCCAAGAGGAAGAGGGAACAGATACGCAGTATTTT.

The V gene is TRBV7-2, the J gene TRBJ1-3, with 7 positions matching TRBD1. There are 15 residues in the CDR3. CDR1 and CDR2 from the germline V gene are SGHTA and FQGNSA. J gave up 3 bases and V 5 bases, and 7 bases lay outside the gene matches. The CDR3 loop is CASSGRGFSGNTIYF. The CDR3 nucleotides read TGTGCCAGCAGCGGCAGGGGGTTCAGTGGAAACACCATATATTTT.

As DNA, the CDR3 is TGTGCCAGCAGCCTCCGGGACAGGGGGCAGAACACTGAAGCTTTCTTT. This encodes CASSLRDRGQNTEAFF. The chain is built from TRBV7-3 and TRBJ1-1, with 12 bases fitting TRBD1. Germline V lookup: CDR1 SGHTA, CDR2 FQGTGA. Losses at the gene ends were 5 bases for V and 1 base for J; bases not matched to a gene: 5. The CDR3 is 16 amino acids.

This chain joins TRBV7-2 and TRBJ2-3; 9 nucleotides agree with TRBD2. The CDR3 is 13 residues long. V lost 8 bases to trimming and J lost 1 base; unmatched junction nucleotides: 1. Germline values: CDR1 SGHTA, CDR2 FQGNSA. This CDR3 is CASERGGTDTQYF. The CDR3 DNA is TGTGCCAGCGAGCGGGGGGGCACAGATACGCAGTATTTT. The full variable domain, its missing parts supplied by reference TRBV7-2 and TRBJ2-3, is GAGVSQSPSNKVTEKGKDVELRCDPISGHTALYWYRQSLGQGLEFLIYFQGNSAPDKSGLPSDRFSAERTGGSVSTLTIQRTQQEDSAVYLCASERGGTDTQYFGPGTRLTVL.

The table lists this clone with a few counts. In DNA form, the CDR3 reads TGTGCCAGCAGCTCGACTAACAGGGGAGTTAACTATGGCTACACCTTC. This translates into CASSSTNRGVNYGYTF. The chain combines TRBV5-6 with TRBJ1-2, with 7 nucleotides matching TRBD1. The J segment lost 1 base and the V segment lost 3 bases, leaving 9 bases of the junction unmatched. CDR3 size: 16 residues. Germline CDR1 is SGHDT and CDR2 is YYEEEE.

V is TRBV7-3 and J is TRBJ2-1; no definite D call. This CDR3 is 13 amino acids long. V gave up 1 base and J gave up 13 bases, with 14 bases separating them. The germline gives CDR1 SGHTA, CDR2 FQGTGA. The CDR3 DNA reads as TGTGCCAGCAGCTTAAAAGACTCGTCCCCTCAGTTCTTC. Its translation is CASSLKDSSPQFF.

As DNA, the CDR3 is TGTGCCAGCAGCCCCGGGGGAGGAGGAGGCTACACCTTC. Encoded protein: CASSPGGGGGYTF. The gene calls are TRBV12-3 or TRBV12-4 and TRBJ1-2; the D gene is possibly TRBD1 (5 bases). V lost 6 bases to trimming and J lost 8 bases, with 16 bases between them. The CDR3 is 13 residues long.

The table lists this clone with a count of one. The rearrangement joins TRBV5-1 to TRBJ1-1; no clear D. Looked up from germline, CDR1 is SGHRS and CDR2 is YFSETQ. The length of the CDR3 is 14 residues. V dropped 5 bases and J dropped 6 bases, with 17 bases sitting between them. The CDR3 sequence is CASSIDTALAEAFF. The CDR3 region has the DNA TGCGCCAGCAGTATCGACACCGCTTTGGCTGAAGCTTTCTTT. Supplemented by reference TRBV5-1 and TRBJ1-1, the full variable domain reads KAGVTQTPRYLIKTRGQQVTLSCSPISGHRSVSWYQQTPGQGLQFLFEYFSETQRNKGNFPGRFSGRQFSNSRSEMNVSTLELGDSALYLCASSIDTALAEAFFGQGTRLTVV.